A selection of T cell receptor beta chains follows, all from one sample in a study of control samples from healthy donors and cancer patients. Only in-frame clones appear in the TCRdb table, and some are missing; sequencing was by immunoSEQ multiplex PCR. The data hold under 85,000 clones, with roughly 93% observed a single time. The sequenced material came from PBMCs. The origin of the receptors is a woman between 40 and 50 years old with lung cancer. Each CDR3 is given with its conserved first and last residue. The D gene is left open where the match is weak. Size values are once, few and many counts, or a class for expanded clones, and some rows have none.

clone_size,d_call,v_call,j_call,cdr3_nt,cdr3_aa
.,TRBD1,TRBV19,TRBJ1-1,TGTGCCAGTAGCCGGGACAGTACCCCGGAGGGCACTGAAGCTTTCTTT,CASSRDSTPEGTEAFF
.,TRBD1,TRBV5-6,TRBJ2-7,TGTGCCAGCAGCCTGGGGCCCGGGACAGGGGACTACGAGCAGTACTTC,CASSLGPGTGDYEQYF
.,.,TRBV15,TRBJ1-3,TGTGCCACCAGCAGAGGAGGGGGGAAAGGGAGTGGAAACACCATATATTTT,CATSRGGGKGSGNTIYF
.,.,TRBV5-1,TRBJ1-5,TGCGCCAGCAGCTTGGCAGGGAACCATCAGCCCCAGCATTTT,CASSLAGNHQPQHF
.,.,TRBV18,TRBJ2-7,TGTGCCAGCTCACCGGACAGCTACGAGCAGTACTTC,CASSPDSYEQYF
once,TRBD1,TRBV18,TRBJ1-2,TGTGCCAGCTCACCACAGCCATTAAGGACAGGGGGATTCTATGGCTACACCTTC,CASSPQPLRTGGFYGYTF
.,.,TRBV28,TRBJ1-2,TGTGCCAGCAGCATGGGGCAGGGCACGGGGGGCTACACCTTC,CASSMGQGTGGYTF
.,.,TRBV7-8,TRBJ1-5,TGTGCCAGCAGGCTGGGGGCCGGCAATCAGCCCCAGCATTTT,CASRLGAGNQPQHF
.,.,TRBV7-9,TRBJ1-1,TGTGCCAGCAGCACCGACAGGTTAGGCTTCCAAGCTTTCTTT,CASSTDRLGFQAFF
.,TRBD2,TRBV18,TRBJ2-5,TGTGCCAGCTCGACTAGCGGGGGGATGCAAGAGACCCAGTACTTC,CASSTSGGMQETQYF
.,TRBD2,TRBV23-1,TRBJ2-7,TGCGCCAGCAGGGGGGCGGGGGGCTCCTACGAGCAGTACTTC,CASRGAGGSYEQYF
.,.,TRBV7-3,TRBJ1-6,TGTGCCAGCAGTCCCGCCCAGGGAAGCAATTCACCCCTCCACTTT,CASSPAQGSNSPLHF
.,.,TRBV6-5,TRBJ1-1,TGTGCCAGCAATCTAAGGACTGAAGCTTTCTTT,CASNLRTEAFF
few,.,TRBV6-5,TRBJ1-5,TGTGCCAGCAGTTCCCGTGGCAATCAGCCCCAGCATTTT,CASSSRGNQPQHF
few,TRBD2,TRBV28,TRBJ2-2,TGTGCCAGCAGTTTTGCGGGGGGGCTCTCCGGGGAGCTGTTTTTT,CASSFAGGLSGELFF
.,.,TRBV27,TRBJ2-7,TGTGCCAGCAGTTGGGTTTCCGGCGGCAGGAGATACGAGCAGTACTTC,CASSWVSGGRRYEQYF
once,.,TRBV6-5,TRBJ2-6,TGTGCCAGCAGCCCGGGAGTTACTGGGGCCAACGTCCTGACTTTC,CASSPGVTGANVLTF
.,.,TRBV24-1,TRBJ2-5,TGTGCCACCAGTGCCCGGGGGCAAGAGACCCAGTACTTC,CATSARGQETQYF
once,TRBD2,TRBV4-2,TRBJ2-3,TGTGCCAGCAGCCAAGCTCCGGCGGGGGGATTCACAGATACGCAGTATTTT,CASSQAPAGGFTDTQYF
.,.,TRBV5-5,TRBJ1-1,TGTGCCAGCAGCTTCGGGACCTGGAACACTGAAGCTTTCTTT,CASSFGTWNTEAFF
few,.,TRBV7-2,TRBJ1-3,TGTGCCAGCAGCTTCGGACTCAGCTCTGGAAACACCATATATTTT,CASSFGLSSGNTIYF
.,.,TRBV6-5,TRBJ1-2,TGTGCCACCAGACAGGCTGCAGCTAACTATGGCTACACCTTC,CATRQAAANYGYTF
.,TRBD1,TRBV19,TRBJ1-5,TGTGCCAGTACCCCACAGGGGCATCAGCCCCAGCATTTT,CASTPQGHQPQHF
once,.,TRBV28,TRBJ2-3,TGTGCCAGCAGTTCTCCAGGGTACACAGATACGCAGTATTTT,CASSSPGYTDTQYF
.,.,TRBV18,TRBJ1-1,TGTGCCAGCTCCCAGACAGACTCGATGAACACTGAAGCTTTCTTT,CASSQTDSMNTEAFF
.,TRBD1,TRBV12-5,TRBJ1-2,TGTGCTAGGGGTTGCGGACAGGGGGGACAAGGGCGGGGCTACACCTTC,CARGCGQGGQGRGYTF
.,.,TRBV5-1,TRBJ1-2,TGCGCCAGCAACCCGGACAGTAACTATGGCTACACCTTC,CASNPDSNYGYTF
.,.,TRBV14,TRBJ1-3,TGTGCCAGCAGCCTTAACAGGGTCGCTGGAAACACCATATATTTT,CASSLNRVAGNTIYF
.,.,TRBV28,TRBJ2-2,TGTGCCAGCAGTTTATTCGGAAACAGGGAGGACACCGGGGAGCTGTTTTTT,CASSLFGNREDTGELFF
.,.,TRBV7-9,TRBJ2-3,TGTGCCAGCAGCTTATCCCCTGGTTTAAGGGGGATCACAGATACGCAGTATTTT,CASSLSPGLRGITDTQYF
.,.,TRBV21-1,TRBJ1-6,TGTGCCAGCAGCAACGTGAAGAAGATTGGGGGCCTCCACTTT,CASSNVKKIGGLHF
.,.,TRBV6-1,TRBJ2-1,TGTGCCAGCAGTGAAGGTCTAGAGGGGCACAATGAGCAGTTCTTC,CASSEGLEGHNEQFF
.,TRBD1,TRBV19,TRBJ2-1,TGTGCCAGTAGACCCACAGGGGGTTTTTCCTACAATGAGCAGTTCTTC,CASRPTGGFSYNEQFF
once,TRBD1,TRBV2,TRBJ1-6,TGTGCCAGCAGTCGGAGGAAGGTCCGTGACAGGGCTTCACCCCTCCACTTT,CASSRRKVRDRASPLHF
.,.,TRBV28,TRBJ2-4,TGTGCCAGCATCGAAGGGTTAGCCAAAAACATTCAGTACTTC,CASIEGLAKNIQYF
once,.,TRBV9,TRBJ1-6,TGTGCCAGCAGCGTAGGTAGTGTGGCTTCGATTAATTCACCCCTCCACTTT,CASSVGSVASINSPLHF
once,TRBD1,TRBV2,TRBJ2-7,TGTGCCAGCACCCGGGACAGGGAGGGCGAGCAGTACTTC,CASTRDREGEQYF
.,.,TRBV29-1,TRBJ2-2,TGCAGCGTTGGGCTAAGGGGCGGGGAGCTGTTTTTT,CSVGLRGGELFF
.,.,TRBV6-5,TRBJ1-1,TGTGCCAGCAGTATCGACACTGAAGCTTTCTTT,CASSIDTEAFF
once,.,TRBV2,TRBJ1-3,TGTGCCAGCAGTGAAACAGGTCCCCCAAACACCATATATTTT,CASSETGPPNTIYF
.,.,TRBV27,TRBJ1-2,TGTGCCAGCAGTCCTACGTACGCTCCTAACTATGGCTACACCTTC,CASSPTYAPNYGYTF
.,.,TRBV11-2,TRBJ1-2,TGTGCCAGCAGCTTACTACAGGGATCCTCCTATGGCTACACCTTC,CASSLLQGSSYGYTF
.,.,TRBV5-1,TRBJ1-2,TGCGCCAGCAGCTTGGCAGGCAAATCCGCTAGCGGCTACACCTTC,CASSLAGKSASGYTF
.,.,TRBV6-5,TRBJ1-5,TGTGCCAGCAGTTATGGGGGGGGGCAGCCCCAGCATTTT,CASSYGGGQPQHF
.,TRBD2,TRBV7-2,TRBJ2-1,TGTGCCAGCAGCACCCGGACTAGCGGGGGGCGTGAGCAGTTCTTC,CASSTRTSGGREQFF
.,TRBD1,TRBV7-9,TRBJ2-7,TGTGCCAGCAGCTTAGTTCTTCGGGACAGCCAGTACTTC,CASSLVLRDSQYF
.,.,TRBV19,TRBJ1-4,TGTGCCAGTATTAGGGCCGGGTATGAAAAACTGTTTTTT,CASIRAGYEKLFF
.,TRBD1,TRBV4-1,TRBJ1-2,TGCGCCAGCAGCCAACAGGGGGGCATCTATGGCTACACCTTC,CASSQQGGIYGYTF
.,.,TRBV6-5,TRBJ1-1,TGTGCCAGCAGTTACTCCGAAACTGAAGCTTTCTTT,CASSYSETEAFF
.,.,TRBV4-1,TRBJ2-5,TGCGCCAGCAGCCAAGATCCCCCGGGGTTACAAGAGACCCAGTACTTC,CASSQDPPGLQETQYF
.,TRBD1,TRBV2,TRBJ2-4,TGTGCCAGCAGTGGACAGGGATTCTTCAAAAACATTCAGTACTTC,CASSGQGFFKNIQYF
.,TRBD1,TRBV27,TRBJ1-6,TGTGCCAGCAGTTCCCGTCGGACAGGGGGGAGCTCCTATAATTCACCCCTCCACTTT,CASSSRRTGGSSYNSPLHF
.,.,TRBV5-1,TRBJ1-3,TGCGCCAGCAGCTCCGATCCCAGCTCTGGAAACACCATATATTTT,CASSSDPSSGNTIYF
.,.,TRBV5-1,TRBJ1-6,TGCGCCAGCAGCTTGACAGGGAGCTCCTATAATTCACCCCTCCACTTT,CASSLTGSSYNSPLHF
.,.,TRBV7-3,TRBJ2-2,TGTGCCAGCAGCTCCCCTAACACCGGGGAGCTGTTTTTT,CASSSPNTGELFF
.,.,TRBV29-1,TRBJ2-1,TGCAGCGTTGAAGTCTACGACGCGGCCCACAGTTTGCTCTACAATGAGCAGTTCTTC,CSVEVYDAAHSLLYNEQFF